The rows below give T cell receptor beta chains drawn from one sample of a study of graft-versus-host responses after intestinal transplantation. Produced via immunoSEQ multiplex PCR; TCRdb's table is partial and in-frame only. Of over 100,000 clones in the sample, roughly 93% were seen once. The antigens of these receptors remain unknown. The specimen comprised unstimulated CD4+ T cells sorted from spleen or lymph node cells, sampled before intestinal transplant. The receptors here all came from a human donor who received an intestinal transplant. Both conserved end residues are part of each CDR3. The D gene is left open where the match is weak. Clone size is stated in some rows and not others, as once, few, many or a class when expanded.

J gene	V gene	clone size	D gene	CDR3 DNA	CDR3 protein
TRBJ1-5	TRBV6-1	once	-	TGTGCCAGCAGTGAAAGGGTCCAGGGATGGCAGCCCCAGCATTTT	CASSERVQGWQPQHF
TRBJ1-5	TRBV6-4	-	TRBD1	TGTGCCAGCAGCGACGGGGGGGGACAGTTATTTAGCAATCAGCCCCAGCATTTT	CASSDGGGQLFSNQPQHF
TRBJ1-1	TRBV7-6	-	-	TGTGCCAGCAGCTCGAGGGGGATTGGGACTGAAGCTTTCTTT	CASSSRGIGTEAFF
TRBJ2-1	TRBV5-1	once	-	TGCGCCAGCAGCTTGGCTCTCCTACAGGGAAGCTCCTACAATGAGCAGTTCTTC	CASSLALLQGSSYNEQFF
TRBJ2-1	TRBV19	-	-	TGTGCCAGTAGTGTACCGGGGCTTCGGAATGAGCAGTTCTTC	CASSVPGLRNEQFF
TRBJ2-1	TRBV7-7	-	TRBD2	TGTGCTAGCAGCTTAGTAGCGGGAGGCGCCGGGAGCGATGAGCAGTTCTTC	CASSLVAGGAGSDEQFF
TRBJ2-7	TRBV12-5	-	TRBD2	TGTGCTAGTGGTTCCCCCGGGGGTCAGGGACTAGCGGGCGTTTACGAGCAGTACTTC	CASGSPGGQGLAGVYEQYF
TRBJ2-1	TRBV5-1	once	TRBD2	TGCGCCAGCAGCGAGGCGGGAGCAGAGCAGTTCTTC	CASSEAGAEQFF
TRBJ2-5	TRBV6-1	-	TRBD2	TGTGCCAGCAGTGGTACCGGGAGGGCCTTGGAGACCCAGTACTTC	CASSGTGRALETQYF
TRBJ1-1	TRBV6-5	-	-	TGTGCCAGCAGTTACTCTAGGGCACAGATGAACACTGAAGCTTTCTTT	CASSYSRAQMNTEAFF
TRBJ2-2	TRBV15	-	-	TGTGCCACCAGCCTTAGTGTATCGAACACCGGGGAGCTGTTTTTT	CATSLSVSNTGELFF
TRBJ2-1	TRBV30	-	TRBD2	TGTGCCTGGAGCCTACCGGGACTAGCGGGACGCAATGAGCAGTTCTTC	CAWSLPGLAGRNEQFF
TRBJ1-5	TRBV2	-	-	TGTGCCAGCATCGGCAGGGAGAATCAGCCCCAGCATTTT	CASIGRENQPQHF
TRBJ1-2	TRBV4-1	-	TRBD1	TGCGCCAGCAGCCCCTCGGGACAGCGGAGCGATGGCTACACCTTC	CASSPSGQRSDGYTF
TRBJ1-2	TRBV7-3	-	-	TGTGCCAGCAGCTTAAGGGGGGGTCGTGAGGCTGGCTACACCTTC	CASSLRGGREAGYTF
TRBJ1-4	TRBV6-5	-	-	TGTGCCAGCAGATCGGGCCGAGGGAAACTGTTTTTT	CASRSGRGKLFF
TRBJ1-1	TRBV4-1	-	-	TGCGCCAGCAGCCATCAGGCCAGAAGATCGAACACTGAAGCTTTCTTT	CASSHQARRSNTEAFF
TRBJ1-3	TRBV19	few	-	TGTGCCAGTAGTAGAGATAGAGGACCTGGAAACACCATATATTTT	CASSRDRGPGNTIYF
TRBJ2-7	TRBV5-1	-	TRBD1	TGCGCCAGCAGCTTGAGCCCCGGGACAGACCTCTACGAGCAGTACTTC	CASSLSPGTDLYEQYF
TRBJ2-5	TRBV6-6	-	-	TGTGCCAGCAGTTATAGGACTATTTCGGCCCAGTACTTC	CASSYRTISAQYF
TRBJ1-1	TRBV5-1	-	-	TGCGCCAGCTCCTTAGGGCCCACTGAAGCTTTCTTT	CASSLGPTEAFF
TRBJ2-5	TRBV7-9	-	-	TGTGCCAGCAGCGTCGGCCAAGAGACCCAGTACTTC	CASSVGQETQYF
TRBJ2-4	TRBV4-1	-	-	TGCGCCAGCAGCCAAGCAAATGCGGTAGCCAAAAACATTCAGTACTTC	CASSQANAVAKNIQYF
TRBJ1-1	TRBV18	few	-	TGTGCCAGCTCACCACTGGTAAACACTGAAGCTTTCTTT	CASSPLVNTEAFF
TRBJ2-7	TRBV7-5	few	-	TGTGCCAGAAGCTTAGCAGGGGGGACTAGCGGGAACGAGCAGTACTTC	CARSLAGGTSGNEQYF
TRBJ2-6	TRBV5-1	-	TRBD1	TGCGCCAGCAGCTTGGGGGCAGGGGGCGGTGGGGCCAACGTCCCGACTTTC	CASSLGAGGGGANVPTF
TRBJ2-7	TRBV6-5	-	-	TGTGCCAGCAGTAATGGGGCAGGGAGAGACGAGCAGTACTTC	CASSNGAGRDEQYF
TRBJ1-2	TRBV19	-	-	TGTGCCAGTAGTAGGGTTGGTAACGGGCCGTCCTATGGCTACACCTTC	CASSRVGNGPSYGYTF
TRBJ1-3	TRBV30	-	-	TGTGCCTGGACTAATCCGGGGGGTTATGGAAACACCATATATTTT	CAWTNPGGYGNTIYF
TRBJ2-7	TRBV29-1	-	TRBD2	TGCAGCGTCGGACTAGCGAGGCCCTACGAGCAGTACTTC	CSVGLARPYEQYF
TRBJ2-5	TRBV6-5	-	-	TGTGCCAGCTTTATTCCCGGGCGGGAAGAGACCCAGTACTTC	CASFIPGREETQYF
TRBJ2-2	TRBV19	-	-	TGTGCCAGTCTTAATAGGGCCTTCCCGCCGGACACCGGGGAGCTGTTTTTT	CASLNRAFPPDTGELFF
TRBJ1-2	TRBV7-3	-	-	TGTGCCAGCAGCTTAACGTTGGCAGGGGCAGCCCGCCCTCATGGCTACACCTTC	CASSLTLAGAARPHGYTF
TRBJ1-1	TRBV11-2	-	-	TGTGCCAGCAGCCCCCTAGCCCCATCCACACCGGTGGACACTGAAGCTTTCTTT	CASSPLAPSTPVDTEAFF
TRBJ2-1	TRBV11-3	-	-	TGTGCCAGCAGCTTAGGCATAGAGAATGAGCAGTTCTTC	CASSLGIENEQFF
TRBJ2-1	TRBV27	-	-	TGTGCCAGCAGTTTAAAACCCCTGACTAGTGAGCAGTTCTTC	CASSLKPLTSEQFF
TRBJ2-7	TRBV27	-	-	TGTGCCAGCAGCCCGAGGCAGGGAGTATCCTACGAGCAGTACTTC	CASSPRQGVSYEQYF
TRBJ1-5	TRBV19	-	TRBD1	TGTGCCAGTAGAGGGCAGGGGGCAGGGAATCAGCCCCAGCATTTT	CASRGQGAGNQPQHF
TRBJ1-6	TRBV6-1	-	-	TGTGCCAGCAGGGACGTCTCCTATAATTCACCCCTCCACTTT	CASRDVSYNSPLHF
TRBJ1-2	TRBV30	-	-	TGTGCCTGGAGTGAGGGGGGCTATGGCTACACCTTC	CAWSEGGYGYTF
TRBJ1-4	TRBV18	once	-	TGTGCCAGCTCACCACAAGCCGGGGAGGAAAAACTGTTTTTT	CASSPQAGEEKLFF
TRBJ1-5	TRBV6-6	once	TRBD1	TGTGCCAGCACCCGACAGGGAGGAGGGCAGCCCCAGCATTTT	CASTRQGGGQPQHF
TRBJ1-1	TRBV14	-	-	TGTGCCAGCAGCCTATCCATAGGGCCTGAAGCTTTCTTT	CASSLSIGPEAFF
TRBJ1-2	TRBV27	few	-	TGTGCCAGCAAAGGGGTGGCGTTTAACTATGGCTACACCTTC	CASKGVAFNYGYTF
TRBJ2-3	TRBV4-2	-	-	TGTGCCAGCAGCCCCCTCGGTTGGGGGAGCACAGATACGCAGTATTTT	CASSPLGWGSTDTQYF
TRBJ2-7	TRBV28	-	-	TGTGCCAGCAGTCCACTAACCAACTCCTACGAGCAGTACTTC	CASSPLTNSYEQYF
TRBJ1-1	TRBV6-1	once	TRBD1	TGTGCCAGCAGCAGCAGGGGGCGAAACACTGAAGCTTTCTTT	CASSSRGRNTEAFF
TRBJ2-7	TRBV27	-	TRBD1	TGTGCCAGCAGTTTAATCCCGGGACAGGTCTCCTACGAGCAGTACTTC	CASSLIPGQVSYEQYF
TRBJ2-3	TRBV28	-	-	TGTGCCAGCAGTGCGACCACAAGAGGTACGCAGTATTTT	CASSATTRGTQYF
TRBJ2-7	TRBV7-8	-	-	TGTGCCAGCAGCCCCGGGACATTTTTCTACGAGCAGTACTTC	CASSPGTFFYEQYF
TRBJ1-1	TRBV25-1	-	-	TGTGCCAGCGCTGGCGGCGCCTTGAACACTGAAGCTTTCTTT	CASAGGALNTEAFF
TRBJ1-5	TRBV27	-	-	TGTGCCAGCAGGCTCGGACAGTTAACCAATCAGCCCCAGCATTTT	CASRLGQLTNQPQHF